Below, 17 T cell receptor beta chains from the same sample are listed, as sequenced in a study of blood T cell repertoires in COVID-19. Sequencing used immunoSEQ multiplex PCR; TCRdb keeps in-frame clones, though not all of them. The data show approximately 210,000 clones, roughly 80% seen once. Sequenced sample: peripheral blood. All receptors come from a human donor in a cohort sampled during active COVID-19.

The V gene is TRBV7-9, the J gene TRBJ1-1, with D hard to call. The CDR3 covers 12 residues. From germline, CDR1 is SEHNR and CDR2 FQNEAQ (reference sequence). Trimming removed 5 bases from V and 7 bases from J, with 11 bases in between. CDR3 region: CASSPPILEAFF. Written as DNA, the CDR3 is TGTGCCAGCAGCCCCCCTATTCTTGAAGCTTTCTTT.

The chain combines TRBV25-1 with TRBJ1-2; D is perhaps TRBD1 (6 bases). Trimming cost V 1 base and J 7 bases, with 19 bases left between them. The CDR3 consists of 16 residues. Germline V gene lookup returns CDR1 MGHDK and CDR2 SYGVNS. In DNA, the CDR3 is TGTGCCAGCAGTGAATTTAAGGGGGTCGGAACTGCTGGCTACACCTTC. Protein product: CASSEFKGVGTAGYTF.

The V gene is TRBV7-3, the J gene TRBJ2-2; D ambiguous. V lost 4 bases to trimming and J lost 2 bases, with 8 bases between them. From germline, CDR1 is SGHTA and CDR2 FQGTGA. The CDR3 has 14 residues. Here the CDR3 DNA reads TGTGCCAGCAGCTACAACAGCAACACCGGGGAGCTGTTTTTT. This sequence encodes CASSYNSNTGELFF.

CDR3 sequence (DNA): TGTGCCAGCAGCCAATCAAGCCGCGCGGGCCAATTATCCTACAATGAGCAGTTCTTC. Its translation is CASSQSSRAGQLSYNEQFF. The V gene is TRBV7-2, the J gene TRBJ2-1, with D tentatively TRBD2 (5 bases). The CDR3 has 19 amino acids. The V gene lost 5 bases and the J gene lost 1 base, with 24 bases spanning the gap. CDR1 and CDR2 (germline): SGHTA, FQGNSA.

The chain carries TRBV19 and TRBJ1-2; D gene uncertain. The V end was cut by 3 bases, the J end by 2 bases, with 10 bases between. This CDR3 spans 14 amino acids. The germline CDR1 and CDR2 sequences are LNHDA and SQIVND (reference sequence). CDR3 amino acids: CASSIGVGNYGYTF. CDR3 DNA sequence: TGTGCCAGTAGTATCGGGGTAGGGAACTATGGCTACACCTTC.

This clone was recorded a few times. The chain joins TRBV2 to TRBJ2-7, with D possibly TRBD2 on 5 matching bases. The V gene's germline CDR1 is SNHLY and CDR2 FYNNEI. The CDR3 consists of 13 residues. V was shortened by 9 bases and J by 3 bases, with 15 bases between the two germline ends. The CDR3 reads CARGTTSHYEQYF. The CDR3 coding sequence is TGTGCCAGAGGCACTACTAGTCACTACGAGCAGTACTTC.

This sequence joins TRBV13 and TRBJ2-7; 9 bases align to TRBD2. Trimming cost V 9 bases and J 3 bases; bases outside gene matches: 6. The CDR3 spans 13 residues. Germline values: CDR1 PRHDT, CDR2 FYEKMQ (reference sequence). CDR3 region: CASSSGNHYEQYF. The CDR3 DNA sequence: TGTGCCAGTTCTAGCGGGAACCACTACGAGCAGTACTTC.

This clone occurred once. The chain couples TRBV9 to TRBJ1-3; 9 positions agree with TRBD1. Germline CDR1 SGDLS, CDR2 YYNGEE. Trimming at V came to 2 bases and at J to 4 bases, leaving 19 bases not matched to a gene. CDR3 length: 20 residues. The CDR3: CASSVTDPRQGVSGGNTIYF. The DNA for the CDR3 is TGTGCCAGCAGCGTTACGGATCCAAGACAGGGGGTTTCTGGGGGAAACACCATATATTTT.

Comments on this clone: Other DNA sequences within the sample encode an identical CDR3. V and J are TRBV7-9 and TRBJ1-1, with 10 positions matching TRBD1. The V gene end was trimmed by 5 bases and the J gene end by 5 bases; junction bases not matched to a gene: 5. This CDR3 is 14 amino acids long. In germline, CDR1 is SEHNR, CDR2 FQNEAQ (reference sequence). CDR3 in amino acids: CASSLRTGGTEAFF. The DNA for the CDR3 is TGTGCCAGCAGCCTCAGGACAGGGGGGACTGAAGCTTTCTTT.

This chain joins TRBV28 and TRBJ2-7; 10 bases are shared with TRBD2. There are 15 residues in the CDR3. Looked up from germline, CDR1 is MDHEN and CDR2 is SYDVKM. Trimming took 6 bases from V and 2 from J; bases not matched to a gene: 7. In DNA, the CDR3 is TGTGCCAGCAGAACTAGCGGGAAACCTGCCTACGAGCAGTACTTC. Residues: CASRTSGKPAYEQYF.

V and J are TRBV29-1 and TRBJ2-1, with D perhaps matching TRBD2 (5 bases). There are 13 residues in the CDR3. V was clipped by 5 bases and J by 8 bases, with 16 bases between them. The germline V gene encodes CDR1 SQVTM and CDR2 ANQGSEA. The CDR3 spells CSVSGMTWDEQFF. DNA of the CDR3: TGCAGCGTTTCGGGGATGACCTGGGATGAGCAGTTCTTC.

The chain employs TRBV5-1 and TRBJ2-7, with a possible D match to TRBD1 (5 bases). Germline values: CDR1 SGHRS, CDR2 YFSETQ. Trimming left V 0 bases short and J 2 bases short, with 15 bases between. This CDR3 comprises 16 residues. Written as DNA, the CDR3 is TGCGCCAGCAGCTTGGGTCTAAGGGGCGCCCCCTACGAGCAGTACTTC. Its translation is CASSLGLRGAPYEQYF.

A single count supports this clone. The J gene is TRBJ1-1, the V gene TRBV2; D call uncertain. The germline gives CDR1 SNHLY, CDR2 FYNNEI. The CDR3 contains 12 residues. Trimming took 4 bases from V and 5 from J, leaving 8 bases between them. CDR3 region: CASSVGGTEAFF. CDR3 nucleotides: TGTGCCAGCAGTGTTGGAGGAACTGAAGCTTTCTTT. Based on the CDR3 plus reference TRBV2 and TRBJ1-1, the full variable domain is EPEVTQTPSHQVTQMGQEVILRCVPISNHLYFYWYRQILGQKVEFLVSFYNNEISEKSEIFDDQFSVERPDGSNFTLKIRSTKLEDSAMYFCASSVGGTEAFFGQGTRLTVV.

This chain links TRBV4-3 with TRBJ1-1; D may be TRBD1 (5 bases). Germline CDR1 LGHNA, CDR2 YSLEER. Trimming took off 0 bases at V and 0 bases at J, with 8 bases between the two ends. The CDR3 has 15 amino acids. The CDR3: CASSQDGGMNTEAFF. The CDR3 coding sequence is TGCGCCAGCAGCCAAGATGGGGGGATGAACACTGAAGCTTTCTTT.

The CDR3: CASSPRTGRHNEQFF. The CDR3 DNA reads TGTGCCAGCAGTCCCCGGACAGGGCGCCACAATGAGCAGTTCTTC. The chain recombines TRBV6-2 or TRBV6-3 with TRBJ2-1; 8 bases match TRBD1. The CDR3 extends over 15 amino acids. V was clipped by 5 bases and J by 5 bases; unmatched bases: 8. Germline V gene lookup returns CDR1 MNHEY and CDR2 SVGEGT.

This sequence joins TRBV27 and TRBJ1-5; D is perhaps TRBD1 (5 bases). The CDR3 has 13 residues. The ends were cut back, 3 bases at V and 7 bases at J, with 10 bases in the middle. Germline CDR1 reads MNHEY; CDR2 reads SMNVEV (reference sequence). In nucleotides, the CDR3 is TGTGCCAGCAGTTTGGGGGGAACCCAGCCCCAGCATTTT. This sequence encodes CASSLGGTQPQHF.

The rearrangement joins TRBV5-6 to TRBJ2-3; TRBD2 matches 14 bases. The length of the CDR3 is 16 residues. With 7 bases clipped from V and 1 base from J, the junction kept 5 bases outside the gene matches. Germline-derived CDR1 and CDR2 are SGHDT and YYEEEE. CDR3 sequence (DNA): TGTGCCAGCTGGGGGACTAGCGGGAGTCGCACAGATACGCAGTATTTT. Translation gives CASWGTSGSRTDTQYF.